A single sample gave rise to the 10 T cell receptor beta chains below, sequenced in a study of shared clonotypes between healthy human individuals. Using immunoSEQ multiplex PCR, the repertoire was profiled, and TCRdb retains in-frame clones only, with some absent. Of a few million clones listed, around nine tenths were seen once; the top ten hold around 0.14%. The sample taken for sequencing was naive CD4+ T cells sorted from blood. This sample's subset: CD45RA+ positively selected. The receptors come from a man aged 18-30 years in good health.

The V and J genes are TRBV11-3 and TRBJ2-5; D not resolved. With the DNA end fitting TRBJ2-7 better, the J assignment may be wrong. The CDR3 has 13 residues. Germline V gene lookup returns CDR1 SGHNT and CDR2 YENEEA. The DNA of the CDR3 is TGTGCCAGCAGCTTAGGGCAATACTACGAGCAGTACTTC. It codes for CASSLGQYYEQYF.

The chain uses TRBV6-6 and TRBJ2-7; D possibly corresponds to TRBD1 (6 bases). This CDR3 is 13 amino acids long. Germline CDR1 is MNHNY and CDR2 is SVGAGI (reference sequence). Trimming stripped 10 bases from V and 3 bases from J, with 16 bases between. CDR3 protein: CATMQGSLYEQYF. The CDR3 coding sequence is TGTGCCACCATGCAGGGGTCCCTCTACGAGCAGTACTTC.

This chain connects TRBV6-5 to TRBJ1-4; D is unresolved. This CDR3 contains 15 residues. Deletions cut 2 bases from V and 8 bases from J, with 15 bases between. Per the germline V gene, CDR1 is MNHEY and CDR2 is SVGAGI. The CDR3, as DNA: TGTGCCAGCAGTTACCAGGCTCCCGCGCGAGAAAAACTGTTTTTT. This translates into CASSYQAPAREKLFF.

The chain has TRBV9 and TRBJ2-3; 7 bases are shared with TRBD1. Germline trimming cut 3 bases from V and 9 bases from J; bases unmatched to any gene: 1. CDR1 is SGDLS and CDR2 is YYNGEE in the germline V gene. The CDR3 sequence is 11 residues long. In nucleotides, the CDR3 is TGTGCCAGCAGCGAGGGGGCCACGCAGTATTTT. As protein: CASSEGATQYF.

The chain recombines TRBV6-5 with TRBJ2-5, with TRBD2 matching 10 bases. Germline V gene sequence: CDR1 MNHEY, CDR2 SVGAGI. Trimming cost V 7 bases and J 5 bases; bases outside gene matches: 4. This CDR3 is 13 amino acids long. CDR3 sequence (DNA): TGTGCCAGCAACCTAGCGGGAGAGGAGACCCAGTACTTC. It codes for CASNLAGEETQYF.

The V and J genes are TRBV4-3 and TRBJ2-5; tentative D call: TRBD2 (6 bases). Germline assignment: CDR1 LGHNA and CDR2 YSLEER. The V and J ends lost 0 bases and 0 bases respectively, with 8 bases between them. This CDR3 is built from 15 residues. DNA for the CDR3: TGCGCCAGCAGCCAAGATCGGGACTACCAAGAGACCCAGTACTTC. This gives the protein CASSQDRDYQETQYF.

The chain employs TRBV7-9 and TRBJ1-4; a weak D match, TRBD1 (6 bases). V dropped 3 bases and J dropped 8 bases, with 16 bases sitting between them. The germline gives CDR1 SEHNR, CDR2 FQNEAQ (reference sequence). CDR3 length: 15 amino acids. CDR3 sequence reads: CASSLTTGRYEKLFF. The CDR3 DNA sequence: TGTGCCAGCAGCTTGACCACAGGGAGGTACGAAAAACTGTTTTTT. Full variable domain (remainder filled in from reference TRBV7-9 and TRBJ1-4): DTGVSQNPRHKITKRGQNVTFRCDPISEHNRLYWYRQTLGQGPEFLTYFQNEAQLEKSRLLSDRFSAERPKGSFSTLEIQRTEQGDSAMYLCASSLTTGRYEKLFFGSGTQLSVL.

The V and J genes are TRBV5-1 and TRBJ2-5; TRBD1 agrees at 8 bases. The junction had 7 bases not matched to a gene; V was cut back by 4 bases and J by 5 bases. The length of the CDR3 is 14 residues. CDR1 is SGHRS, CDR2 YFSETQ, per germline. CDR3 sequence reads: CASSRDRPQETQYF. CDR3 bases: TGCGCCAGCAGCCGGGACAGGCCTCAGGAGACCCAGTACTTC.

CDR3 in amino acids: CASSLSGGAESTEAFF. CDR3 nucleotide sequence: TGTGCCAGCAGCTTAAGCGGCGGGGCAGAGAGCACTGAAGCTTTCTTT. This chain links TRBV7-3 with TRBJ1-1, with a tentative D call TRBD1 (5 bases). Trimming stripped 1 base from V and 4 bases from J, with 16 bases between. The CDR3 has 16 amino acids. The germline CDR1 and CDR2 sequences are SGHTA and FQGTGA.

This chain connects TRBV30 to TRBJ1-3; D gene unclear. V gave up 5 bases and J gave up 4 bases, with 9 bases separating them. Germline assignment: CDR1 GTSNPN and CDR2 SVGIG (reference sequence). The CDR3 consists of 12 residues. The CDR3 protein is CAWGQQGNTIYF. CDR3 in DNA: TGTGCCTGGGGCCAACAGGGAAACACCATATATTTT. The full variable domain, completed using reference TRBV30 and TRBJ1-3, is SQTIHQWPATLVQPVGSPLSLECTVEGTSNPNLYWYRQAAGRGLQLLFYSVGIGQISSEVPQNLSASRPQDRQFILSSKKLLLSDSGFYLCAWGQQGNTIYFGEGSWLTVV.